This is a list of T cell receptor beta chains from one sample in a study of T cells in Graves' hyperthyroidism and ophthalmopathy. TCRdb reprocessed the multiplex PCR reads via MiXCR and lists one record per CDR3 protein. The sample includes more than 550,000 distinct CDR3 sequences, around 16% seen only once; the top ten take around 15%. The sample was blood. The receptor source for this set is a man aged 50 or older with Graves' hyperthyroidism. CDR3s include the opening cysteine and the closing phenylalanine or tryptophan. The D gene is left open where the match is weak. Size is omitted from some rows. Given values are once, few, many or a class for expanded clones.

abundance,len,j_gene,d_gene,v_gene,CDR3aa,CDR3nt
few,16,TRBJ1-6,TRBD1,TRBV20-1,CSATYGTGAGNSPLHF,TGCAGTGCAACCTACGGGACAGGGGCAGGAAATTCACCCCTCCACTTT
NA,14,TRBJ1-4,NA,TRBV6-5,CASSSTGRVEKLFF,TGTGCCAGCAGTTCCACAGGGCGCGTCGAAAAACTGTTTTTT
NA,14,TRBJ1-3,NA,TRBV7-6,CASSRVFSGNTIYF,TGTGCCAGCAGTAGGGTCTTCTCTGGAAACACCATATATTTT
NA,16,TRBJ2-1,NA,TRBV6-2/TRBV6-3,CASSYSGFLSYNEQFF,TGTGCCAGCAGTTACTCAGGCTTTCTCTCCTACAATGAGCAGTTCTTC
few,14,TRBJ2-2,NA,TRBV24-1,CATSNRENTGELFF,TGTGCCACCAGTAACAGGGAAAACACCGGGGAGCTGTTTTTT
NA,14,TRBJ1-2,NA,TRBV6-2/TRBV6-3,CASSYSSPGDGYTF,TGTGCCAGCAGTTACTCGAGTCCAGGAGATGGCTACACCTTC
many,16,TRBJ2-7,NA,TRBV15,CATSRDQRGGLDEQYF,TGTGCCACCAGCAGAGATCAGAGGGGGGGTTTGGACGAGCAGTACTTC
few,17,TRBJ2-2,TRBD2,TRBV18,CASSPPSLAGDTGELFF,TGTGCCAGCTCACCACCGTCGCTAGCGGGCGACACCGGGGAGCTGTTTTTT
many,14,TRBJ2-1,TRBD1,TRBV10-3,CAISGQGDYNEQFF,TGTGCCATCAGTGGACAGGGCGACTACAATGAGCAGTTCTTC
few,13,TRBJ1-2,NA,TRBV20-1,CSAKAGLRNGYTF,TGCAGTGCTAAGGCGGGCTTAAGGAATGGCTACACCTTC
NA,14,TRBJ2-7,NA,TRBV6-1,CASSPYGQSYEQYF,TGTGCCAGCAGCCCTTACGGACAGAGCTACGAGCAGTACTTC
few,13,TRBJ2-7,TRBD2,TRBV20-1,CSAPSGGLPEQYF,TGCAGTGCCCCCAGCGGGGGGCTCCCCGAGCAGTACTTC
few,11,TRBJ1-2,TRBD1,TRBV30,CAFQGARGYTF,TGTGCCTTCCAGGGGGCGCGAGGCTACACCTTC
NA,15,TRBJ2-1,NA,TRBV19,CASSTPPGTYNEQFF,TGTGCCAGTAGTACCCCCCCCGGAACATACAATGAGCAGTTCTTC
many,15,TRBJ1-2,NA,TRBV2,CASLEPTTANYGYTF,TGTGCCAGCCTAGAACCCACGACGGCTAACTATGGCTACACCTTC
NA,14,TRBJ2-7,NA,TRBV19,CASSKSGFLFEQYF,TGTGCCAGTAGTAAATCCGGCTTTCTCTTCGAGCAGTACTTC
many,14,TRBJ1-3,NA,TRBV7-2,CASSLEGTGNTIYF,TGTGCCAGCAGCTTGGAGGGGACCGGAAACACCATATATTTT
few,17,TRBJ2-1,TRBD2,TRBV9,CASSRTSGPPPYNEQFF,TGTGCCAGCAGCAGGACTAGCGGCCCTCCCCCCTACAATGAGCAGTTCTTC
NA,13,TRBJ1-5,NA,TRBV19,CASSASVNQPQHF,TGTGCCAGTAGTGCAAGCGTCAATCAGCCCCAGCATTTT
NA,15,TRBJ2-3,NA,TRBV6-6,CASSYSFSGTDTQYF,TGTGCCAGCAGTTACTCGTTTAGCGGCACAGATACGCAGTATTTT
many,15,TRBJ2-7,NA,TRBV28,CASSSSDSRLHEQYF,TGTGCCAGCAGTTCCTCGGACTCCAGGCTCCACGAGCAGTACTTC
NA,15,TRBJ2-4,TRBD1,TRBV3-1,CASSQPGQEKNIQYF,TGTGCCAGCAGCCAGCCAGGACAGGAGAAAAACATTCAGTACTTC
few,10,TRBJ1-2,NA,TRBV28,CASGVYGYTF,TGTGCCAGCGGGGTCTATGGCTACACCTTC
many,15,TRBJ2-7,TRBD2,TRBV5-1,CASSRTSGNSYEQYF,TGCGCCAGCTCGAGGACTAGCGGGAACTCCTACGAGCAGTACTTC
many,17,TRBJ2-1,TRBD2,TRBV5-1,CASSLEGAGGSYNEQFF,TGCGCCAGCAGCTTGGAGGGCGCGGGAGGCTCCTACAATGAGCAGTTCTTC
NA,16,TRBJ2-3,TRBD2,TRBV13,CASSQGLAGVADTQYF,TGTGCCAGCAGCCAGGGACTAGCGGGAGTAGCAGATACGCAGTATTTT
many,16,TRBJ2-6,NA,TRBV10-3,CAIPTSPLSGANVLTF,TGTGCCATTCCGACAAGCCCCCTATCTGGGGCCAACGTCCTGACTTTC
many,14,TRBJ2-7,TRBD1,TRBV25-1,CASSARQGTYEQYF,TGTGCCAGCAGTGCCAGACAGGGAACCTACGAGCAGTACTTC
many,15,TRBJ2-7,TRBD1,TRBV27,CASSPTGGPYYEQYF,TGTGCCAGCAGTCCGACAGGGGGCCCTTACTACGAGCAGTACTTC
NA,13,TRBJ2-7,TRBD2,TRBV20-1,CSATGTSDYEQYF,TGCAGTGCTACCGGGACTAGCGACTACGAGCAGTACTTC
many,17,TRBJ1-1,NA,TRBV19,CASSNRLLRTLNTEAFF,TGTGCCAGTAGTAACCGCCTACTAAGGACGTTGAACACTGAAGCTTTCTTT
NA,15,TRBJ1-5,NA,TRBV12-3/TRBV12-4,CASSYQGRSNQPQHF,TGTGCCAGCAGTTATCAGGGACGAAGCAATCAGCCCCAGCATTTT
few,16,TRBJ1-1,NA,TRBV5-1,CASSWTSGRTNTEAFF,TGCGCCAGCAGCTGGACCTCGGGACGGACGAACACTGAAGCTTTCTTT
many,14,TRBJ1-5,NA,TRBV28,CASSFRGGGQPQHF,TGTGCCAGCAGTTTCCGCGGTGGGGGTCAGCCCCAGCATTTT
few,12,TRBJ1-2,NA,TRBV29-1,CSAEHPNYGYTF,TGCAGCGCCGAGCATCCTAACTATGGCTACACCTTC
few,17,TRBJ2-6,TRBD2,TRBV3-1,CASSQRTGGSGANVLTF,TGTGCCAGCAGCCAAAGGACGGGAGGTTCTGGGGCCAACGTCCTGACTTTC
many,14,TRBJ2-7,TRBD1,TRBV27,CASSLPGQSYEQYF,TGTGCCAGCAGTCTACCGGGACAGTCCTACGAGCAGTACTTC
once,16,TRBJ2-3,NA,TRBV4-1,CASSQEMGTSTDTQYF,TGCGCCAGCAGCCAAGAGATGGGGACTAGCACAGATACGCAGTATTTT
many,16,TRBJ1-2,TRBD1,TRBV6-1,CASSDRNRGRGKGYTF,TGTGCCAGCAGTGACCGTAACAGGGGTCGAGGGAAAGGCTACACCTTC
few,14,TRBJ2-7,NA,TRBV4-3,CASSQDLYSLEQYF,TGCGCCAGCAGCCAAGATCTTTATTCCCTGGAGCAGTACTTC
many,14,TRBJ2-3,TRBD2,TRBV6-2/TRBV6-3,CASSYIAGVDTQYF,TGTGCCAGCAGTTACATTGCGGGAGTGGATACGCAGTATTTT
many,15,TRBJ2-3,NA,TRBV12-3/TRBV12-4,CASSLALRGTDTQYF,TGTGCCAGCAGTTTAGCGCTCAGGGGAACAGATACGCAGTATTTT
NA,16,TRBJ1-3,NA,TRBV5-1,CASSLVGGLAGNTIYF,TGCGCCAGCAGCTTGGTTGGGGGACTAGCTGGAAACACCATATATTTT
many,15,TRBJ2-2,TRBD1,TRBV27,CASTLDRAGTGELFF,TGTGCCAGCACCCTCGACAGGGCGGGCACCGGGGAGCTGTTTTTT
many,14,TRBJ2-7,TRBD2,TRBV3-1,CASSQGEGHYEQYF,TGTGCCAGCAGCCAAGGGGAGGGTCACTACGAGCAGTACTTC
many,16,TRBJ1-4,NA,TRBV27,CASSLVAGASNEKLFF,TGTGCCAGCAGTCTCGTAGCAGGGGCGTCTAATGAAAAACTGTTTTTT
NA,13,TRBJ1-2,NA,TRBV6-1,CASSSGTNYGYTF,TGTGCCAGCAGTTCGGGAACTAACTATGGCTACACCTTC
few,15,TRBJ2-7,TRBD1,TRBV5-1,CASSLGGTGVNEQYF,TGCGCCAGCAGCTTGGGGGGGACAGGGGTGAACGAGCAGTACTTC
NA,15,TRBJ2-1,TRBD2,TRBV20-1,CNARGLAGAYNEQFF,TGCAATGCTAGAGGACTAGCGGGGGCCTACAATGAGCAGTTCTTC
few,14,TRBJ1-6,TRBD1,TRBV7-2,CASSFRQGHSPLHF,TGTGCCAGCAGCTTCAGACAGGGGCATTCACCCCTCCACTTT
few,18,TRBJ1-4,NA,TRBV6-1,CASSRDGALYATNEKLFF,TGTGCCAGCAGCCGGGACGGGGCCCTTTATGCAACTAATGAAAAACTGTTTTTT
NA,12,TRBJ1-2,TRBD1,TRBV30,CASGQGAYGYTF,TGTGCCTCAGGACAGGGGGCCTATGGCTACACCTTC